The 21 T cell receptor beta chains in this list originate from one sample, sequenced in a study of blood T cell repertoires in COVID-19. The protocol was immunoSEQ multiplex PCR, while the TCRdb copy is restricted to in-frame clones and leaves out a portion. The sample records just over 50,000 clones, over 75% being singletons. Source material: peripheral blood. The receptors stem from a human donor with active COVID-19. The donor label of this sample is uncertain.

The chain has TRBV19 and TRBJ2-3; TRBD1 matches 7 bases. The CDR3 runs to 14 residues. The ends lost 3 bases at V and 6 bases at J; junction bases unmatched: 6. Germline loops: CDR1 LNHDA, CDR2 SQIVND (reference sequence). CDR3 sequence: CASSMYRGFDTQYF. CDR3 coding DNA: TGTGCCAGTAGTATGTACAGGGGATTCGATACGCAGTATTTT.

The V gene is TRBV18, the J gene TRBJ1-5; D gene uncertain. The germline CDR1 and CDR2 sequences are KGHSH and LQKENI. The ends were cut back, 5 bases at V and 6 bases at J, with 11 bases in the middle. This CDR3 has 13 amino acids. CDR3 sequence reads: CASSGGLSQPQHF. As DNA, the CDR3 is TGTGCCAGCTCAGGCGGCCTTTCTCAGCCCCAGCATTTT.

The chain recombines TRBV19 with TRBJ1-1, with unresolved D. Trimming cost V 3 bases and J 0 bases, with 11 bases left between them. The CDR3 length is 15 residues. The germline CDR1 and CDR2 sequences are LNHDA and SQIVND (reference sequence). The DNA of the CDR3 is TGTGCCAGTAGTATTGAGGGCACAATGAACACTGAAGCTTTCTTT. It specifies CASSIEGTMNTEAFF.

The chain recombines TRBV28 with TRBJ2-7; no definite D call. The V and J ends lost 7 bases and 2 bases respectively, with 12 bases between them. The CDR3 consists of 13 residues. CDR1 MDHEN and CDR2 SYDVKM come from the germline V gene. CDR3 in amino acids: CASTQTATYEQYF. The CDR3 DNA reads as TGTGCCAGCACCCAAACAGCCACCTACGAGCAGTACTTC.

This CDR3 reads CASSPPGQGYNSPLHF. The CDR3 nucleotides read TGTGCCAGCTCACCACCGGGACAGGGTTATAATTCACCCCTCCACTTT. V is TRBV18 and J is TRBJ1-6; 9 nucleotides agree with TRBD1. This CDR3 contains 16 residues. CDR1 and CDR2 from the germline V gene are KGHSH and LQKENI. With 0 bases clipped from V and 4 bases from J, the junction kept 1 base outside the gene matches.

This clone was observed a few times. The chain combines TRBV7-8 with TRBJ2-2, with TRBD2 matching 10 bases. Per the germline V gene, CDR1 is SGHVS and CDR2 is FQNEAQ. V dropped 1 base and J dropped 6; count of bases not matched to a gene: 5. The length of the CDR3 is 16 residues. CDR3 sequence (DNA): TGTGCCAGCAGCTTAGTGGTAGCGGGGGGCCCCGGGGAGCTGTTTTTT. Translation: CASSLVVAGGPGELFF.

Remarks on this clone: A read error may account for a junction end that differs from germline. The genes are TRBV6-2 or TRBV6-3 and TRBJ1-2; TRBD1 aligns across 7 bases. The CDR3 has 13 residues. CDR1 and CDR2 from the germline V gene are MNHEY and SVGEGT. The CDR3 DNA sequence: TGTGCCAGCAGTTACTTAACGACAGGGCCTCTTAACTTC. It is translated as CASSYLTTGPLNF.

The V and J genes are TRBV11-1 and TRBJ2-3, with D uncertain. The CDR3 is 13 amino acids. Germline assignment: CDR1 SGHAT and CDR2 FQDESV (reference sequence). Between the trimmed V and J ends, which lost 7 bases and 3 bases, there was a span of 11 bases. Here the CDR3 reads CASNNNPTDTQYF. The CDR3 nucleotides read TGTGCCAGCAACAACAACCCAACAGATACGCAGTATTTT.

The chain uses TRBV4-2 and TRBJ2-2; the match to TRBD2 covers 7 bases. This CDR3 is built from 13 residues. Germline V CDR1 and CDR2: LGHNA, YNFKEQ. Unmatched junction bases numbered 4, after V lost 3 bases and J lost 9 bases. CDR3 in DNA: TGTGCCAGCAGCCACTTAGCGGGCCGGGAGCTGTTTTTT. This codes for CASSHLAGRELFF.

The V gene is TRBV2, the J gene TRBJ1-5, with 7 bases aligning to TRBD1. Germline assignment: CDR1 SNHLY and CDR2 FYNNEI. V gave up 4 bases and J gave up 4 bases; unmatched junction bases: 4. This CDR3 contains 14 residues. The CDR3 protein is CASSVAGGNQPQHF. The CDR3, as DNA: TGTGCCAGCAGTGTGGCAGGGGGTAATCAGCCCCAGCATTTT. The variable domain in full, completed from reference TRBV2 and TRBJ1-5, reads EPEVTQTPSHQVTQMGQEVILRCVPISNHLYFYWYRQILGQKVEFLVSFYNNEISEKSEIFDDQFSVERPDGSNFTLKIRSTKLEDSAMYFCASSVAGGNQPQHFGDGTRLSIL.

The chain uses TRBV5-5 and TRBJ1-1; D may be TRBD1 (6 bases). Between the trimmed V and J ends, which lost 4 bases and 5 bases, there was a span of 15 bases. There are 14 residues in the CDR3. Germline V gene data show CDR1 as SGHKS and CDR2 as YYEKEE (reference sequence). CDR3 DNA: TGTGCCAGCAGCACAACAGGGTCAGGGACTGAAGCTTTCTTT. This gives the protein CASSTTGSGTEAFF.

Written as DNA, the CDR3 is TGTGCCAGCAGAACGGGGGGGCCAGGCACAGATACGCAGTATTTT. It codes for CASRTGGPGTDTQYF. The gene calls are TRBV21-1 and TRBJ2-3; no DNA check was done on the table's D call, TRBD2. TRBV21-1 corresponds to a pseudogene. The CDR3 runs to 15 residues.

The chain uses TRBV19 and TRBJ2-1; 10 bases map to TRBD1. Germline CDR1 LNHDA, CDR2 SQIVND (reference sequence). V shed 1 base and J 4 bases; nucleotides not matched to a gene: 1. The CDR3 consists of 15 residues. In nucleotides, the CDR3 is TGTGCCAGTAGTATAGGGACAGGGGGATACAATGAGCAGTTCTTC. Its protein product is CASSIGTGGYNEQFF.

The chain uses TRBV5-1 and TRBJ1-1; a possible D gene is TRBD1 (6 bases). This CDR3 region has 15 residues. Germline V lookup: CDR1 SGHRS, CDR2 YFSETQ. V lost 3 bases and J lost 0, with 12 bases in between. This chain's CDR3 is CASSSLTGLNTEAFF. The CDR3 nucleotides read TGCGCCAGCAGCTCCTTGACAGGCCTGAACACTGAAGCTTTCTTT.

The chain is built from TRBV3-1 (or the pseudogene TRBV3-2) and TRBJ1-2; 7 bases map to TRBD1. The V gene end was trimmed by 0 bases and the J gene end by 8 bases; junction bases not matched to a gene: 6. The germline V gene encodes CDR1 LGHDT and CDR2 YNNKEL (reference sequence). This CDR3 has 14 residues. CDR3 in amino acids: CASSQDTRGRGYTF. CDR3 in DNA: TGTGCCAGCAGCCAAGACACCAGGGGGAGAGGCTACACCTTC.

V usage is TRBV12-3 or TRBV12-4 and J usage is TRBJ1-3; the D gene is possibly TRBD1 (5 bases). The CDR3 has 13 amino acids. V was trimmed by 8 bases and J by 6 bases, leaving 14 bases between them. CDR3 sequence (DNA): TGTGCCAGCGGGGGAGGGGTGGAAAACACCATATATTTT. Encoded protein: CASGGGVENTIYF.

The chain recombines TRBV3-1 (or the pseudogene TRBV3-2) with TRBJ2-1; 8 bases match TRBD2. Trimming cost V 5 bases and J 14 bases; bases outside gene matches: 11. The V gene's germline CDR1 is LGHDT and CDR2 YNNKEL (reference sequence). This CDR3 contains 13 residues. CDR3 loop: CASSATGSGGEFF. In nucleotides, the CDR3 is TGTGCCAGCAGCGCAACCGGTTCGGGGGGGGAGTTCTTC.

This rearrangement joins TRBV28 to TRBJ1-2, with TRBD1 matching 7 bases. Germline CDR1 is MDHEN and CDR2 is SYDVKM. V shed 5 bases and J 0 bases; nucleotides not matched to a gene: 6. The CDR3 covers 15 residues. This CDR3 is CASSPGGTTNYGYTF. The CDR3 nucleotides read TGTGCCAGCAGTCCAGGGGGTACTACTAACTATGGCTACACCTTC.

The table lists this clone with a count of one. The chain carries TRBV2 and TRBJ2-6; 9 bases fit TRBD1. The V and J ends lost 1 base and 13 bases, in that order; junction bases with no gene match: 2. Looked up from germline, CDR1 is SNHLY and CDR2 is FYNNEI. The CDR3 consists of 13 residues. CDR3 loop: CASSEGTGEVLTF. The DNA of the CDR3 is TGTGCCAGCAGTGAAGGGACAGGGGAAGTCCTGACTTTC.

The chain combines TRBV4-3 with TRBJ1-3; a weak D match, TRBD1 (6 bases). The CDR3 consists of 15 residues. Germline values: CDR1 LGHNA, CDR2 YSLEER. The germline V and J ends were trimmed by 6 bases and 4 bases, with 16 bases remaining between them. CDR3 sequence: CASRESQGSGNTIYF. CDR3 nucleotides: TGCGCCAGCAGAGAGTCTCAGGGGTCCGGAAACACCATATATTTT.

Here the CDR3 DNA reads TGTGCCAGCAGCTGGGGACAGGGGGCTTACGGCAATCAGCCCCAGCATTTT. Translating gives CASSWGQGAYGNQPQHF. The V call is TRBV5-5, the J call TRBJ1-5; 12 nucleotides agree with TRBD1. This CDR3 comprises 17 residues. V gave up 3 bases and J gave up 2 bases; unmatched junction bases: 6. CDR1 is SGHKS and CDR2 is YYEKEE in the germline V gene (reference sequence).